These 15 T cell receptor beta chains were sequenced from one sample in a study of T cells in tumors after PD-1 blockade. Sequencing used immunoSEQ multiplex PCR; TCRdb keeps in-frame clones, though not all of them. The sample includes over 10,000 clones, approximately 63% of them seen just once. The input for sequencing was tumor tissue, taken before anti-PD-1 treatment. The receptors shown here come from a human donor with basal cell carcinoma.

The chain combines TRBV18 with TRBJ2-1; 7 positions agree with TRBD2. Germline lookup yields CDR1 KGHSH and CDR2 LQKENI. V shed 2 bases and J 7 bases; nucleotides not matched to a gene: 8. The CDR3 covers 15 residues. CDR3 DNA: TGTGCCAGCTCACCAGAGGCGGGAGAGAGAAATGAGCAGTTCTTC. The encoded protein is CASSPEAGERNEQFF. Drawing the rest from reference TRBV18 and TRBJ2-1, the complete variable domain is NAGVMQNPRHLVRRRGQEARLRCSPMKGHSHVYWYRQLPEEGLKFMVYLQKENIIDESGMPKERFSAEFPKEGPSILRIQQVVRGDSAAYFCASSPEAGERNEQFFGPGTRLTVL.

A note on this clone: The junction shows a germline mismatch at one end, possibly a read error. This sequence joins TRBV25-1 and TRBJ1-1; D gene uncertain. This CDR3 contains 8 residues. Per the germline V gene, CDR1 is MGHDK and CDR2 is SYGVNS. The CDR3 DNA is TGTGCCAGCGCTGAGGCTTTCTTT. Protein: CASAEAFF.

The rearrangement joins TRBV18 to TRBJ2-5; TRBD2 matches at 8 bases. The V and J ends lost 3 bases and 3 bases, in that order; junction bases with no gene match: 6. The germline CDR1 and CDR2 sequences are KGHSH and LQKENI. CDR3 size: 15 residues. In DNA form, the CDR3 reads TGTGCCAGCTCACCGCGAGGACTAGCAGAAGAGACCCAGTACTTC. Its protein is CASSPRGLAEETQYF. The full variable domain, its missing parts supplied by reference TRBV18 and TRBJ2-5, is NAGVMQNPRHLVRRRGQEARLRCSPMKGHSHVYWYRQLPEEGLKFMVYLQKENIIDESGMPKERFSAEFPKEGPSILRIQQVVRGDSAAYFCASSPRGLAEETQYFGPGTRLLVL.

This rearrangement joins TRBV30 to TRBJ1-6, with a possible D match to TRBD1 (5 bases). The V end lost 3 bases, the J end lost 9 bases, and 15 bases lay between the germline ends. Germline values: CDR1 GTSNPN, CDR2 SVGIG (reference sequence). CDR3 size: 14 residues. CDR3 protein: CAWRPRGESSPLHF. CDR3 bases: TGTGCCTGGAGGCCCCGGGGGGAGAGTTCACCCCTCCACTTT.

V gene TRBV19 combines with J gene TRBJ2-5; TRBD1 agrees at 9 bases. Unmatched junction bases numbered 0, after V lost 6 bases and J lost 1 base. CDR3 length equals 13 residues. Germline V gene data show CDR1 as LNHDA and CDR2 as SQIVND (reference sequence). The CDR3 is CASRTGGQETQYF. Written as DNA, the CDR3 is TGTGCCAGTAGGACAGGGGGCCAAGAGACCCAGTACTTC.

This clone was seen more than once but under ten times. V usage is TRBV2 and J usage is TRBJ2-1, with 8 bases identical to TRBD2. J gave up 7 bases and V 0 bases, and 14 bases lay outside the gene matches. Germline CDR1 and CDR2: SNHLY and FYNNEI. The CDR3 is 18 amino acids. In nucleotides, the CDR3 is TGTGCCAGCAGTGAAGCTAGCGGGACCTATTCTGCGGAGAATGAGCAGTTCTTC. The encoded protein is CASSEASGTYSAENEQFF.

The V gene is TRBV24-1, the J gene TRBJ1-2; D is unresolved. There are 15 residues in the CDR3. CDR1 is KGHDR and CDR2 is SFDVKD in the germline V gene. The ends were cut back, 2 bases at V and 4 bases at J, with 13 bases in the middle. DNA of the CDR3: TGTGCCACCAGTGATTCGGGCGGGAGAGGCTATGGCTACACCTTC. Amino acid sequence: CATSDSGGRGYGYTF.

This clone was counted only a few times. The V gene is TRBV7-9, the J gene TRBJ2-2; no firm D call. With 8 bases removed from V and 4 bases from J, the gap between germline ends came to 8 bases. Germline-derived CDR1 and CDR2 are SEHNR and FQNEAQ (reference sequence). The CDR3 consists of 12 residues. CDR3: CASHYTTGELFF. The CDR3 region has the DNA TGTGCCAGCCACTACACCACCGGGGAGCTGTTTTTT.

In its sample, this clone ranks as medium-sized. The CDR3 DNA is TGTGCCAGCAGGAACCCCGGGACAGGGGCCGGTGGCTACACCTTC. Protein sequence: CASRNPGTGAGGYTF. J is TRBJ1-2 and V is TRBV7-2, with 10 bases fitting TRBD1. V trimming: 6 bases; J trimming: 7 bases; junction bases outside the gene matches: 11. Germline V gene lookup returns CDR1 SGHTA and CDR2 FQGNSA. This CDR3 is 15 amino acids long. The full variable domain, rest sourced from reference TRBV7-2 and TRBJ1-2, is GAGVSQSPSNKVTEKGKDVELRCDPISGHTALYWYRQSLGQGLEFLIYFQGNSAPDKSGLPSDRFSAERTGGSVSTLTIQRTQQEDSAVYLCASRNPGTGAGGYTFGSGTRLTVV.

The rearrangement uses TRBV28 and TRBJ2-1; TRBD1 or TRBD2 may be the D gene (5 bases each). The CDR3 is 14 residues long. V shed 7 bases and J shed 4 bases, with 14 bases lying between them. CDR1 is MDHEN, CDR2 SYDVKM, per germline. As DNA, the CDR3 is TGTGCCAGCACAAGCGGCAGGGATTACAATGAGCAGTTCTTC. It codes for CASTSGRDYNEQFF.

The chain is built from TRBV7-3 and TRBJ2-6, with a tentative D call TRBD1 (6 bases). The ends were cut back, 3 bases at V and 0 bases at J, with 15 bases in the middle. This CDR3 is built from 18 residues. Germline CDR1 SGHTA, CDR2 FQGTGA. CDR3 residues: CASSFPPGHPSGANVLTF. The CDR3 DNA sequence: TGTGCCAGCAGCTTTCCCCCGGGACATCCCTCTGGGGCCAACGTCCTGACTTTC.

As DNA, the CDR3 is TGTGCCAGCAGCCGGTGGGGTAGCAATCAGCCCCAGCATTTT. This gives the protein CASSRWGSNQPQHF. V and J are TRBV3-1 (or the pseudogene TRBV3-2) and TRBJ1-5; no definite D call. Between the trimmed V and J ends, which lost 4 bases and 0 bases, there was a span of 7 bases. Germline V gives CDR1 LGHDT, CDR2 YNNKEL (reference sequence). This CDR3 is built from 14 residues.

This clone was counted a single time. This chain joins TRBV4-1 and TRBJ1-2; D gene uncertain. V shed 4 bases and J shed 0 bases, with 6 bases lying between them. There are 13 residues in the CDR3. Germline V CDR1 and CDR2: MGHRA, YSYEKL. The CDR3 here is CASSLNANYGYTF. CDR3 coding DNA: TGCGCCAGCAGCCTAAATGCTAACTATGGCTACACCTTC.

The V and J genes are TRBV6-2 or TRBV6-3 and TRBJ2-7; 10 bases fit TRBD2. The CDR3 spans 14 residues. The J segment lost 2 bases and the V segment lost 5 bases, leaving 3 bases of the junction unmatched. Germline-derived CDR1 and CDR2 are MNHEY and SVGEGT. CDR3 nucleotide sequence: TGTGCCAGCAGTAAAAGCGGGGGGGCCTACGAGCAGTACTTC. Encoded protein: CASSKSGGAYEQYF.

This clone appeared once. The chain is built from TRBV19 and TRBJ2-7, with 9 nucleotides matching TRBD1. There are 15 residues in the CDR3. Trimming cost V 5 bases and J 3 bases; bases outside gene matches: 8. Germline CDR1 reads LNHDA; CDR2 reads SQIVND (reference sequence). CDR3 region: CASSPSGTGNYEQYF. The DNA for the CDR3 is TGTGCCAGTAGTCCCTCCGGGACAGGGAACTACGAGCAGTACTTC.